The 32 T cell receptor beta chains below come from one sample, sequenced in a study of control samples from healthy donors and cancer patients. Sequenced by immunoSEQ multiplex PCR; TCRdb stores in-frame clones only, minus some. Seen here are some 87,000 clones, around 84% observed once, and the top ten hold roughly 11%. The sequencing sample was made of PBMCs. All receptors come from a man aged 55 to 70 with head and neck cancer.

The J gene is TRBJ2-3, the V gene TRBV2, with 8 bases lining up with TRBD2. Trimming cost V 6 bases and J 2 bases; bases outside gene matches: 7. Per the germline V gene, CDR1 is SNHLY and CDR2 is FYNNEI. This CDR3 has 15 amino acids. The CDR3 is CASSLGGRTTDTQYF. CDR3 DNA sequence: TGTGCCAGCAGCTTGGGCGGGAGGACCACAGATACGCAGTATTTT.

This clone appeared once. The CDR3 nucleotides read TGTGCCTGGGGGGTGGGGCTAGCTGCTGAGCAGTTCTTC. Translation gives CAWGVGLAAEQFF. The chain couples TRBV30 to TRBJ2-1, with D tentatively TRBD1 or TRBD2 (5 bases each). The germline V gene has CDR1 GTSNPN and CDR2 SVGIG (reference sequence). The CDR3 contains 13 residues. V lost 5 bases to trimming and J lost 9 bases, with 17 bases between them.

This rearrangement joins TRBV30 to TRBJ1-3; possibly TRBD1 for D (5 bases). The germline V gene has CDR1 GTSNPN and CDR2 SVGIG (reference sequence). Trimming took 0 bases from V and 4 from J, leaving 13 bases between them. The length of the CDR3 is 15 residues. The CDR3 nucleotides read TGTGCCTGGAGTGTACCCAGGGTATCGGGAAACACCATATATTTT. Translation gives CAWSVPRVSGNTIYF. Full variable domain (remainder filled in from reference TRBV30 and TRBJ1-3): SQTIHQWPATLVQPVGSPLSLECTVEGTSNPNLYWYRQAAGRGLQLLFYSVGIGQISSEVPQNLSASRPQDRQFILSSKKLLLSDSGFYLCAWSVPRVSGNTIYFGEGSWLTVV.

This chain connects TRBV7-6 to TRBJ2-7; 10 bases line up with TRBD1. The CDR3 consists of 14 residues. Germline-derived CDR1 and CDR2 are SGHVS and FNYEAQ. The ends lost 5 bases at V and 4 bases at J; junction bases unmatched: 5. In DNA form, the CDR3 reads TGTGCCAGCAGCGAAGGACAGGGGGGTTACGAGCAGTACTTC. Amino acids: CASSEGQGGYEQYF. The full variable domain, its missing parts supplied by reference TRBV7-6 and TRBJ2-7, is GAGVSQSPRYKVTKRGQDVALRCDPISGHVSLYWYRQALGQGPEFLTYFNYEAQQDKSGLPNDRFSAERPEGSISTLTIQRTEQRDSAMYRCASSEGQGGYEQYFGPGTRLTVT.

The rearrangement uses TRBV5-1 and TRBJ2-7; no clear D. Between the trimmed V and J ends, which lost 0 bases and 2 bases, there was a span of 12 bases. The CDR3 sequence is 15 residues long. Germline assignment: CDR1 SGHRS and CDR2 YFSETQ. CDR3 in DNA: TGCGCCAGCAGCTTGGAGGTTGCCCCAACCTACGAGCAGTACTTC. Its protein product is CASSLEVAPTYEQYF.

The chain combines TRBV27 with TRBJ2-7; 8 bases map to TRBD1. V gave up 5 bases and J gave up 3 bases; unmatched junction bases: 6. The CDR3 covers 14 residues. Germline V gene sequence: CDR1 MNHEY, CDR2 SMNVEV (reference sequence). The CDR3 nucleotides are TGTGCCAGCAGTATTGGACAGGGCCTCTACGAGCAGTACTTC. Protein product: CASSIGQGLYEQYF.

The chain employs TRBV9 and TRBJ2-4, with D unresolved. V shed 0 bases and J shed 1 base, with 14 bases lying between them. CDR3 size: 17 residues. CDR1 and CDR2 from the germline V gene are SGDLS and YYNGEE. CDR3 amino acids: CASSVESTAGAKNIQYF. As DNA, the CDR3 is TGTGCCAGCAGCGTAGAATCAACTGCCGGGGCCAAAAACATTCAGTACTTC.

This clone was counted once. The rearrangement links TRBV5-1 to TRBJ2-6; no clear D gene. The CDR3 loop spans 16 amino acids. The germline gives CDR1 SGHRS, CDR2 YFSETQ. V lost 0 bases and J 0 bases, leaving 7 bases between the germline ends. The CDR3 sequence: CASSLGLYSGANVLTF. The CDR3 nucleotides read TGCGCCAGCAGCTTGGGTCTCTACTCTGGGGCCAACGTCCTGACTTTC.

V is TRBV7-2 and J is TRBJ1-3; 8 positions match TRBD1. Germline V gives CDR1 SGHTA, CDR2 FQGNSA. V gave up 1 base and J gave up 0 bases; unmatched junction bases: 2. The CDR3 extends over 16 amino acids. The CDR3 protein is CASSLGTGFSGNTIYF. The CDR3 bases are TGTGCCAGCAGCTTAGGGACAGGGTTCTCTGGAAACACCATATATTTT.

The chain has TRBV4-1 and TRBJ1-6; 9 positions agree with TRBD1. The trim removed 0 bases at V and 4 bases at J, leaving 7 bases unmatched. The CDR3 contains 18 residues. Germline assignment: CDR1 MGHRA and CDR2 YSYEKL. In nucleotides, the CDR3 is TGCGCCAGCAGCCAAGATTTGACAGGGGGGTTTTATAATTCACCCCTCCACTTT. Translation: CASSQDLTGGFYNSPLHF.

The chain carries TRBV11-2 and TRBJ2-7; 10 nucleotides line up with TRBD2. Germline trimming cut 2 bases from V and 3 bases from J; bases unmatched to any gene: 4. The CDR3 is 15 amino acids. CDR1 is SGHAT and CDR2 is FQNNGV in the germline V gene. The CDR3 region is CASSLSSGSIYEQYF. For the CDR3, the DNA is TGTGCCAGCAGCTTATCTAGCGGGAGCATCTACGAGCAGTACTTC.

V and J are TRBV12-2 and TRBJ2-7. TRBV12-2 is a known pseudogene. The length of the CDR3 is 14 residues. The CDR3: CASRLFGVAYEQYF. The CDR3 DNA reads TGTGCAAGTCGCTTATTCGGCGTTGCCTACGAACAGTACTTC.

The J gene is TRBJ2-7, the V gene TRBV28; D might be TRBD1 (6 bases). V shed 1 base and J shed 2 bases, with 15 bases lying between them. The CDR3 extends over 16 amino acids. Germline CDR1 is MDHEN and CDR2 is SYDVKM. Here the CDR3 DNA reads TGTGCCAGCAGTTTATTGCCACAGGGAGAAACCTACGAGCAGTACTTC. This sequence encodes CASSLLPQGETYEQYF.

This rearrangement joins TRBV6-1 to TRBJ2-1; D remains unclear. This CDR3 has 15 residues. The V end was cut by 2 bases, the J end by 3 bases, with 11 bases between. The germline gives CDR1 MNHNS, CDR2 SASEGT. The CDR3 spells CASSENGELYNEQFF. CDR3 sequence (DNA): TGTGCCAGCAGTGAAAATGGGGAACTCTACAATGAGCAGTTCTTC.

V is TRBV18 and J is TRBJ2-3; D unresolved. Germline loops: CDR1 KGHSH, CDR2 LQKENI. Trimming left V 4 bases short and J 4 bases short, with 12 bases between. The CDR3 is 14 residues long. The CDR3 loop is CASSLGVVSDTQYF. CDR3 nucleotide sequence: TGTGCCAGCTCACTCGGAGTTGTGTCAGATACGCAGTATTTT.

Written as DNA, the CDR3 is TGTGCCAGCAGCCAACAAGCCAAAAACATTCAGTACTTC. It codes for CASSQQAKNIQYF. The V and J genes are TRBV3-1 (or the pseudogene TRBV3-2) and TRBJ2-4; D gene ambiguous. The CDR3 has 13 amino acids. Germline V gene data show CDR1 as LGHDT and CDR2 as YNNKEL (reference sequence). Trimming removed 2 bases at V and 0 bases at J, with 2 bases between.

The rearrangement links TRBV30 to TRBJ2-1; D might be TRBD2 (6 bases). Per germline, CDR1 GTSNPN and CDR2 SVGIG (reference sequence). V lost 4 bases, J lost 9 bases, and 19 bases lay in between. The CDR3 is 14 amino acids. CDR3 protein: CAWTRGIVTSEQFF. CDR3 sequence (DNA): TGTGCCTGGACGCGCGGGATCGTCACATCTGAGCAGTTCTTC.

This clone was found a few times. V gene TRBV2 combines with J gene TRBJ2-4; TRBD1 might be the D (6 bases). Per the germline V gene, CDR1 is SNHLY and CDR2 is FYNNEI. V lost 7 bases, J lost 3 bases, and 16 bases lay in between. The CDR3 consists of 15 residues. CDR3 nucleotides: TGTGCCAGCACACCGGCCCGGGACATCAAAAACATTCAGTACTTC. It codes for CASTPARDIKNIQYF. Full variable domain (missing parts from reference TRBV2 and TRBJ2-4): EPEVTQTPSHQVTQMGQEVILRCVPISNHLYFYWYRQILGQKVEFLVSFYNNEISEKSEIFDDQFSVERPDGSNFTLKIRSTKLEDSAMYFCASTPARDIKNIQYFGAGTRLSVL.

V is TRBV5-1 and J is TRBJ2-7; no definite D call. V gave up 2 bases and J gave up 2 bases, with 11 bases separating them. This CDR3 is built from 14 residues. The germline gives CDR1 SGHRS, CDR2 YFSETQ. CDR3 nucleotide sequence: TGCGCCAGCAGCTTCTCGGACGGTCCCTACGAGCAGTACTTC. Translating gives CASSFSDGPYEQYF.

The chain is built from TRBV19 and TRBJ1-5; D remains unclear. The ends were cut back, 10 bases at V and 4 bases at J, with 17 bases in the middle. Per the germline V gene, CDR1 is LNHDA and CDR2 is SQIVND (reference sequence). CDR3 length: 14 residues. The DNA of the CDR3 is TGTGCCACCTCATATGCGGTCCAAAATCAGCCCCAGCATTTT. Its translation: CATSYAVQNQPQHF.

The chain combines TRBV3-1 (or the pseudogene TRBV3-2) with TRBJ2-5; D tentatively reads TRBD1 or TRBD2 (5 bases each). Trimming pared 1 base from V and 9 bases from J, leaving 12 bases between. The length of the CDR3 is 13 residues. CDR1 is LGHDT, CDR2 YNNKEL, per germline (reference sequence). The CDR3 region is CASSQGGTVSQYF. In nucleotides, the CDR3 is TGTGCCAGCAGCCAAGGGGGGACCGTCTCCCAGTACTTC.

V and J are TRBV28 and TRBJ1-5; D may be TRBD1 (5 bases). The CDR3 has 16 residues. In germline, CDR1 is MDHEN, CDR2 SYDVKM. The V end was cut by 4 bases, the J end by 2 bases, with 15 bases between. The DNA of the CDR3 is TGTGCCAGCAGTTCGGGACCCCCGGCAGGCAATCAGCCCCAGCATTTT. This translates into CASSSGPPAGNQPQHF.

The V gene is TRBV5-5, the J gene TRBJ1-2; D call uncertain. Germline values: CDR1 SGHKS, CDR2 YYEKEE (reference sequence). Trimming shortened V by 0 bases and J by 4 bases, and 1 base separated the two germline ends. The length of the CDR3 is 11 residues. CDR3 DNA: TGTGCCAGCAGCTTGGGCTATGGCTACACCTTC. Translated, it gives CASSLGYGYTF.

The chain carries TRBV6-1 and TRBJ2-6; D is undetermined. CDR1 and CDR2 (germline): MNHNS, SASEGT. Trimming removed 3 bases from V and 2 bases from J, with 8 bases in between. This CDR3 spans 15 amino acids. CDR3 nucleotides: TGTGCCAGCAGTGATTCGATCACTGGGGCCAACGTCCTGACTTTC. It encodes CASSDSITGANVLTF.

CDR3 in DNA: TGTGCCAGCAGTTTATTAAAAGTGGGGATGTATGAGCAGTTCTTC. Residues: CASSLLKVGMYEQFF. The chain couples TRBV27 to TRBJ2-1; D remains ambiguous. V lost 1 base and J 8 bases, leaving 15 bases between the germline ends. In germline, CDR1 is MNHEY, CDR2 SMNVEV (reference sequence). The CDR3 has 15 amino acids.

This chain connects TRBV19 to TRBJ1-5; 11 nucleotides align to TRBD1. The CDR3 is 18 residues long. CDR1 is LNHDA and CDR2 is SQIVND in the germline V gene (reference sequence). The J segment lost 0 bases and the V segment lost 6 bases, leaving 10 bases of the junction unmatched. CDR3 sequence: CASRQFLGQGGSNQPQHF. The CDR3 DNA reads TGTGCCAGTAGACAGTTCCTGGGACAGGGGGGTAGCAATCAGCCCCAGCATTTT.

The genes are TRBV7-9 and TRBJ2-5; D is unresolved. Trimming pared 5 bases from V and 5 bases from J, leaving 15 bases between. This CDR3 spans 14 amino acids. Per germline, CDR1 SEHNR and CDR2 FQNEAQ (reference sequence). The CDR3 sequence: CASSPHLGSETQYF. The CDR3 DNA reads TGTGCCAGCAGCCCCCATCTAGGGTCCGAGACCCAGTACTTC. Together with reference TRBV7-9 and TRBJ2-5, the CDR3 gives the full variable domain: DTGVSQNPRHKITKRGQNVTFRCDPISEHNRLYWYRQTLGQGPEFLTYFQNEAQLEKSRLLSDRFSAERPKGSFSTLEIQRTEQGDSAMYLCASSPHLGSETQYFGPGTRLLVL.

The chain uses TRBV28 and TRBJ2-7; 8 bases are shared with TRBD1. There are 14 residues in the CDR3. V trimming: 2 bases; J trimming: 5 bases; junction bases outside the gene matches: 5. The germline V gene encodes CDR1 MDHEN and CDR2 SYDVKM. The CDR3 DNA is TGTGCCAGCAGTTTACAGGGGGCGCGGGACGAGCAGTACTTC. Its protein product is CASSLQGARDEQYF.

V and J are TRBV28 and TRBJ2-7; TRBD1 matches 8 bases. After removal of 7 bases from V and 4 bases from J, the junction contained 9 bases not matched to a gene. The germline V gene encodes CDR1 MDHEN and CDR2 SYDVKM. This CDR3 is 14 amino acids long. The CDR3 protein is CASNRLGQGYEQYF. The DNA for the CDR3 is TGTGCCAGCAACCGTTTAGGACAGGGTTACGAGCAGTACTTC.

As concerns this clone: The CDR3 ends on some other residue instead of the conserved phenylalanine or tryptophan, so this is likely a read error. The DNA is left out, because the CDR3 cannot be placed on it with certainty; the CDR3 is given as TCRdb lists it. The chain links TRBV7-8 to TRBJ2-3; the table gives TRBD2 as D, unverified against the DNA. The CDR3 extends over 12 residues, inclusive of both ends. The V gene's germline CDR1 is SGHVS and CDR2 FQNEAQ. This chain's CDR3 is CASSSLATPHFV.

The chain employs TRBV6-5 and TRBJ1-2, with D unclear. CDR3 size: 12 residues. V lost 2 bases to trimming and J lost 7 bases, with 8 bases between them. The germline CDR1 and CDR2 sequences are MNHEY and SVGAGI. The CDR3 protein is CASSYNGRGYTF. In DNA form, the CDR3 reads TGTGCCAGCAGTTACAACGGTCGTGGCTACACCTTC.

The chain is built from TRBV7-8 and TRBJ1-1; D is undetermined. The V gene's germline CDR1 is SGHVS and CDR2 FQNEAQ. The CDR3 covers 17 residues. The V gene lost 6 bases and the J gene lost 1 base, with 21 bases spanning the gap. DNA of the CDR3: TGTGCCAGCAGTCTGAATAGACACTACCGGGGGAACACTGAAGCTTTCTTT. Its translation: CASSLNRHYRGNTEAFF.